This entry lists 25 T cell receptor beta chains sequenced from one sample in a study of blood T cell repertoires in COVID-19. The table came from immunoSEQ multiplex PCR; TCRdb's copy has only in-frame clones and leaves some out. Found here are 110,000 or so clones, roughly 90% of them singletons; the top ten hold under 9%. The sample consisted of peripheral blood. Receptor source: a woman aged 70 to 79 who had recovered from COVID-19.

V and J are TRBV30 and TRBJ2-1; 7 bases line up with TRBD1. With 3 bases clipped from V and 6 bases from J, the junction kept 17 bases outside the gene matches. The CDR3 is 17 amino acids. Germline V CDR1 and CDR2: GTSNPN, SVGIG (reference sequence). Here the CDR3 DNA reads TGTGCCTGGAGGAGTCGTCTGGGGTCCCGACAGGGCAATGAGCAGTTCTTC. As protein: CAWRSRLGSRQGNEQFF.

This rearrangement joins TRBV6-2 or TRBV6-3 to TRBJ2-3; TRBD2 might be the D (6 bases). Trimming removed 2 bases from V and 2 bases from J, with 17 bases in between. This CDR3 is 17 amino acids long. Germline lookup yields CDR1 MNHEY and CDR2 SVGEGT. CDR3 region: CASSYERRGISTDTQYF. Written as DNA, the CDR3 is TGTGCCAGCAGTTACGAACGGAGGGGCATTTCCACAGATACGCAGTATTTT.

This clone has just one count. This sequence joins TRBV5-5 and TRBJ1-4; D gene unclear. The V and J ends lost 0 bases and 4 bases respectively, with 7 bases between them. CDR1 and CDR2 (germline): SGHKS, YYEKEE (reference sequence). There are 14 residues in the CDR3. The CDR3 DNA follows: TGTGCCAGCAGCTTGGGCAGTCATAATGAAAAACTGTTTTTT. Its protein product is CASSLGSHNEKLFF.

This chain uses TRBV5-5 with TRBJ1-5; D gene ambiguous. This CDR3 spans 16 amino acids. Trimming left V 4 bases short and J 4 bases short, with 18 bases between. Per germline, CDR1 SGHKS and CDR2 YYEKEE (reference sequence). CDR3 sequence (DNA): TGTGCCAGCAGCCGGAGCCCCCCCGGTGGAAATCAGCCCCAGCATTTT. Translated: CASSRSPPGGNQPQHF.

The CDR3 sequence: CASSLFPGSRSYNSPLHF. CDR3 nucleotides: TGTGCCAGCAGTTTGTTCCCAGGGTCCCGCTCCTATAATTCACCCCTCCACTTT. The chain links TRBV28 to TRBJ1-6, with D possibly TRBD1 on 5 matching bases. CDR3 length: 18 residues. The V gene lost 3 bases and the J gene lost 0 bases, with 15 bases spanning the gap. Per germline, CDR1 MDHEN and CDR2 SYDVKM.

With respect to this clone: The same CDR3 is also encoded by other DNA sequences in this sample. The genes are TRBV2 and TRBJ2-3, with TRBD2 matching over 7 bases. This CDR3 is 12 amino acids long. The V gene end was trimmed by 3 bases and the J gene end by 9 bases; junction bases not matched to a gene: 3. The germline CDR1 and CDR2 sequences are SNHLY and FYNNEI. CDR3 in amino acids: CASSEGGGTQYF. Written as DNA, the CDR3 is TGTGCCAGCAGTGAGGGGGGGGGAACGCAGTATTTT.

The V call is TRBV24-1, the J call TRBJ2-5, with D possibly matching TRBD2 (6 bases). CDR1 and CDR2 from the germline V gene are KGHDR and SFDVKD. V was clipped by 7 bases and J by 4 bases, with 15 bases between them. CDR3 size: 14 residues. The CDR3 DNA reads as TGTGCCACCAGAGACGGGGGTGGGGGAGAGACCCAGTACTTC. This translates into CATRDGGGGETQYF.

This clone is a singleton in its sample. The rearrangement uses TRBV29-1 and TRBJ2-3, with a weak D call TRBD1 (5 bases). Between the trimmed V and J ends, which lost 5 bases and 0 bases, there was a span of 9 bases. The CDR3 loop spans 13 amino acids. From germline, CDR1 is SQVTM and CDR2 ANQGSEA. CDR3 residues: CSVRGLSTDTQYF. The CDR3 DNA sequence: TGCAGCGTTAGGGGCCTTAGCACAGATACGCAGTATTTT.

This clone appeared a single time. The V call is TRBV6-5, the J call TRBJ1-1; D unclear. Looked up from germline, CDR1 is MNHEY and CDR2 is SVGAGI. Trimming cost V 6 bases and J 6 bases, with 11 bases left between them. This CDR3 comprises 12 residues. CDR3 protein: CASSSAVAEAFF. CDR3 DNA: TGTGCCAGCAGCTCGGCGGTAGCTGAAGCTTTCTTT.

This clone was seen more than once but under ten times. CDR3 region: CAIREDRGSFNQPQHF. The DNA of the CDR3 is TGTGCCATCAGGGAAGACAGGGGGTCCTTCAATCAGCCCCAGCATTTT. The V and J genes are TRBV10-3 and TRBJ1-5; the match to TRBD1 covers 9 bases. Germline lookup yields CDR1 ENHRY and CDR2 SYGVKD. Trimming took 6 bases from V and 3 from J; bases not matched to a gene: 9. The CDR3 is 16 residues long.

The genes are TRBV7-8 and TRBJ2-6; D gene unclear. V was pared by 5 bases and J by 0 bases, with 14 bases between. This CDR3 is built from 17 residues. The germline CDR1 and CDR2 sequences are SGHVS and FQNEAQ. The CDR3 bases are TGTGCCAGCAGCCACCTTCAACCCAGCTCTGGGGCCAACGTCCTGACTTTC. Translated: CASSHLQPSSGANVLTF.

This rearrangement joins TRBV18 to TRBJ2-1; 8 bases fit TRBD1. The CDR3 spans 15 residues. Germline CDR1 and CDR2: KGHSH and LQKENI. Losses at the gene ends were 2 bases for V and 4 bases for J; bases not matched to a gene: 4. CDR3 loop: CASSPMGQVYNEQFF. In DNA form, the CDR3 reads TGTGCCAGCTCACCAATGGGACAGGTTTACAATGAGCAGTTCTTC.

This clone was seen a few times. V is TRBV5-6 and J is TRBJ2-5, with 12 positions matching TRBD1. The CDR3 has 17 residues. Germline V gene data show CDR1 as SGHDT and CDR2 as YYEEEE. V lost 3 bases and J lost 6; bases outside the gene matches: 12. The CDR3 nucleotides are TGTGCCAGCAGCTACACGAAAGGGACAGGGGGCAGAAAGACCCAGTACTTC. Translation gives CASSYTKGTGGRKTQYF.

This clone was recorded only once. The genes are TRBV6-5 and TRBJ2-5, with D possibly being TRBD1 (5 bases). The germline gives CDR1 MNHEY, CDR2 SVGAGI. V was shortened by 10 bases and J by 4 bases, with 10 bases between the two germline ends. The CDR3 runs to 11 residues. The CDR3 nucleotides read TGTGCCACCCGACAGTCAGAGACCCAGTACTTC. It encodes CATRQSETQYF.

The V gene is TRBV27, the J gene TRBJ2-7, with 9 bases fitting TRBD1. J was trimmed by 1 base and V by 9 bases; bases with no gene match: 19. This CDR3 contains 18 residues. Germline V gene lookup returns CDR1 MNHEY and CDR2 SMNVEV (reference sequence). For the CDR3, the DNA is TGTGCCAGAAAGACCCAATTTTACAGGGGGCGTTCATCCTACGAGCAGTACTTC. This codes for CARKTQFYRGRSSYEQYF.

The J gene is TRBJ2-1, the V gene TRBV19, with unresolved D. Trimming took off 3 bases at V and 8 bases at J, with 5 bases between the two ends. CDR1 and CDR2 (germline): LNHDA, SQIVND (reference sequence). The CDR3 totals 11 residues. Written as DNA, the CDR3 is TGTGCCAGTAGTATCTTGTATGAGCAGTTCTTC. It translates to CASSILYEQFF.

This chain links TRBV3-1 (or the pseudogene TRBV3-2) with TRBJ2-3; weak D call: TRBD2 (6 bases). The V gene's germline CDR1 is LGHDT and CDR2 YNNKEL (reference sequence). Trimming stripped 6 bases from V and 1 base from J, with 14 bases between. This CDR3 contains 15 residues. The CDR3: CASSRTWGGTDTQYF. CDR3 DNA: TGTGCCAGCAGTCGGACCTGGGGGGGCACAGATACGCAGTATTTT.

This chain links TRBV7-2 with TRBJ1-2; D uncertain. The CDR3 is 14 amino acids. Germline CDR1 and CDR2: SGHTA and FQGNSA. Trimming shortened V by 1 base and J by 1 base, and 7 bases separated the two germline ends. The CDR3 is CASSLGGNNYGYTF. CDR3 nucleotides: TGTGCCAGCAGCTTAGGAGGGAATAACTATGGCTACACCTTC. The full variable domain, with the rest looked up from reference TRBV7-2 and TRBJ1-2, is GAGVSQSPSNKVTEKGKDVELRCDPISGHTALYWYRQSLGQGLEFLIYFQGNSAPDKSGLPSDRFSAERTGGSVSTLTIQRTQQEDSAVYLCASSLGGNNYGYTFGSGTRLTVV.

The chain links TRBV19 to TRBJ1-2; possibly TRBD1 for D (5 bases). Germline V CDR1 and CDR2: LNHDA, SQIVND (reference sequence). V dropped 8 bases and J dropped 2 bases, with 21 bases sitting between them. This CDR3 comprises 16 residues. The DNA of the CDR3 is TGTGCCAGTGGGGTGAGGGAGGGGAACGAGAACTATGGCTACACCTTC. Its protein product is CASGVREGNENYGYTF.

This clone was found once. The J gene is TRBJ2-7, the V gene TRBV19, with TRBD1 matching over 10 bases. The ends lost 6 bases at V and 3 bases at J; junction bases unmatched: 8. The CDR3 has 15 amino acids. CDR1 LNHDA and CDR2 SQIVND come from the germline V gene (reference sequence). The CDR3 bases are TGTGCCAGTAGCGGACCGGGACAGGGGAACTACGAGCAGTACTTC. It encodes CASSGPGQGNYEQYF.

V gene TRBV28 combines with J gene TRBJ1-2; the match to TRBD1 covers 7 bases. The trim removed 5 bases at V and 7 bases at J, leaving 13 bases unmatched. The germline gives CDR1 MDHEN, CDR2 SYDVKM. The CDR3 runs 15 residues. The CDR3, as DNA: TGTGCCAGCAGTCTATCCGACAGGGTGATCTCTGGCTACACCTTC. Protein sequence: CASSLSDRVISGYTF.

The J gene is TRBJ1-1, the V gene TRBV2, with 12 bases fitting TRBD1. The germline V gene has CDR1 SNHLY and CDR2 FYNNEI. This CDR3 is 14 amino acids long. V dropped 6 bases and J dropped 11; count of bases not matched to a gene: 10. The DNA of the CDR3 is TGTGCCAGCAGGCCGGGACAGGGGGCCTCCAGCGCTTTCTTT. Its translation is CASRPGQGASSAFF.

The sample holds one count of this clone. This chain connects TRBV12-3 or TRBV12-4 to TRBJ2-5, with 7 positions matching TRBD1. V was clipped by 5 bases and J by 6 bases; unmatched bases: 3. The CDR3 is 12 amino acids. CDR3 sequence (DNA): TGTGCCAGCAGTGGGGACAGTAAGACCCAGTACTTC. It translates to CASSGDSKTQYF.

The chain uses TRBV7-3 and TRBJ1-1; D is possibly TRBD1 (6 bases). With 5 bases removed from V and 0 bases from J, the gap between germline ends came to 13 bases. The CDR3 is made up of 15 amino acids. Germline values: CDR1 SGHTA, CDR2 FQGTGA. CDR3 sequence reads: CASSPYRVLNTEAFF. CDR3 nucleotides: TGTGCCAGCAGCCCGTACAGGGTCTTGAACACTGAAGCTTTCTTT.

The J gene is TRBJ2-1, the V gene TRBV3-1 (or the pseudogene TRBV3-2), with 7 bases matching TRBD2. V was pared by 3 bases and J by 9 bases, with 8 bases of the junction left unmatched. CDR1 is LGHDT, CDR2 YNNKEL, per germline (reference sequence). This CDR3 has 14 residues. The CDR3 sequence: CASSQRDYRSEQFF. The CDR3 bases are TGTGCCAGCAGCCAGCGGGACTACCGGTCTGAGCAGTTCTTC.